This note documents a single T cell receptor (beta chain) sequence. It lacks a known antigen. The record has no base qualities; no much larger clone is one base away. This entry belongs to a study of cytomegalovirus exposure and HLA in healthy donors (dated by TCRdb to the late 2010s). For context, the study as a whole: An earlier analysis of roughly 570 of the donors reported 250 to 300 Gb of sequence data and 95 million to 130 million unique TCR beta sequences obtained from some 170 million T cells. Roughly 300 gigabases of sequencing data and 78 million or so unique TCR sequences were included in an early release covering around 650 HLA-typed donors. Among the roughly 400 genotyped donors, approximately 76% belonged to the genetic ancestry cluster associated with self-reported Caucasian donors. The study was designed to test whether signatures of past pathogen exposure could be identified by cataloging public T cell receptors. The study used immunosequencing to profile the T cell repertoires of 666 subjects and linked those repertoires to cytomegalovirus serostatus. A separate validation cohort of roughly 110 different subjects was used in addition to the roughly 670-subject first cohort. High-throughput TCR immunosequencing, statistical association of individual TCRs with disease status, and machine learning were combined to predict cytomegalovirus infection status. A later analysis re-examined previously published TCR beta repertoires from roughly 650 donors and added high-resolution HLA genotyping to investigate patterns of TCR occurrence. In the later analysis, no new phenotypic data were used to find candidate immune exposures; instead, reliance was placed on TCR beta sequences and their occurrence across donors. To decide whether each TCR beta V gene segment behaved as functional or pseudogenic, an earlier analysis of some 600 of the donors relied on high-throughput TCR beta sequencing. Donor age, sex, ethnicity and CMV serostatus were collected together with the repertoire data. In a later genetic analysis, genome-wide SNP genotypes for 398 of the 666 donors were used, and that subset was treated as a discovery cohort. All discovery cohort repertoires had been generated on a single sequencing platform. Both class I and class II loci were covered by HLA typing, at four-digit resolution. Typing coverage differed by locus: A, B, C, DRB1 and DQB1 were typed in roughly 629-640 donors, DQA1 in 522, DPA1 in 600 to 610, and DPB1 in 450 to 490. A handful of DR-DQ haplotypes were handled as single units for association and clustering because linkage in the cohort was strong. On average, 235,054 unique TCR beta nucleotide sequences were sequenced per donor among more than 350 genotyped donors of the cohort, with roughly 18% of those sequences being non-productive.

Points the paper makes about the study in general: Because HLA typing was missing for some donors at each locus, association tests included only the typed subset. Sequencing depth was assumed to be roughly uniform across donors in the presence/absence analyses, though that assumption may not hold. In the study, about 150 TCR beta chains were listed as associated with cytomegalovirus. In a later genetic analysis, fewer N-insertions in productive TCRs were reported among donors in an Asian-associated ancestry cluster than the roughly 670-donor mean. Immune exposure information for the cohort was limited to CMV serostatus. A further reported finding was that TCR beta sequences accurately predicted the HLA-A and HLA-B alleles for most subjects in the first cohort. According to a later analysis, TCR association rates differed among HLA loci, with DRB1 alleles showing the most associated TCRs and HLA-C alleles showing the fewest. In an earlier analysis of under 600 of the donors, most TCR beta V segments were observed in productive rearrangements about 90% or about 30% of the time, broadly matching IMGT annotations. Because counts were too low, 15 to 20 rarely observed V segments, including chromosome 9 orphons, were left out of the earlier analysis of a few hundred of the donors. In a later genetic analysis, a missense DCLRE1C variant was associated with V-gene and J-gene trimming of TCR beta chains, and the association was replicated in an independent cohort. Specific HLA alleles were associated with 18,000 or so TCR beta sequences at a false discovery rate of 0.05 in a later analysis. According to a later analysis, most CMV-associated TCR beta chains appeared to be HLA-restricted, and the HLA associations seemed to be driven largely by CMV exposure. The authors suggested that the approach could potentially be extended to other disease states and immunological phenotypes. Cytomegalovirus status was reported to be diagnosed by the classifier with high specificity and sensitivity in both the original and validation cohorts. This cohort had only TCR beta chains sequenced, and the lack of alpha or paired-chain data limited which features could be detected. Most TCR sequences were observed very rarely across donors, whereas some public TCRs were present in many individuals. In vitro tests confirmed that three of the cytomegalovirus-associated TCR beta chains recognize cytomegalovirus antigens. When HLA alleles, especially DR and DQ, strongly co-occurred, attributing TCR associations to individual alleles was difficult. The sequencing pipeline was judged likely to have produced a cluster of highly shared sequence variants as a technical artifact. According to a later analysis, parvovirus B19, influenza, CMV and Epstein-Barr virus appeared linked to several top co-occurrence clusters. Correlated functional status among segregating V segments might be attributable to linkage disequilibrium, but an unknown experimental factor could not be ruled out. Some IMGT-functional V segments, including TRBV6-2 and TRBV6-3, could not be told apart with the 87-base-pair reads, so those segments were excluded. Compared with equally common non-associated chains, HLA-associated TCR beta chains in a later analysis were more clonally expanded and had lower generation probabilities.

Libraries were made using the immunoSEQ multiplex PCR assay. For the multiplex PCR, a mixture combining 60 forward primers for TCR Vbeta segments and 13 reverse primers for TCR Jbeta segments was used. The CDR3 region of rearranged TCR beta genes was amplified from genomic DNA with a multiplex PCR assay. On the Illumina HiSeq System, the amplified TCR beta libraries were sequenced as 87-base-pair reads. As for the authors' bioinformatics: In a later analysis, 80 million or so unique TCR beta chains were counted across the approximately 640 repertoires, and roughly 10 million of these chains were shared by at least two donors. To remove PCR and sequencing errors, raw reads were error-corrected and collapsed into unique sequences using a nearest-neighbor algorithm that merged closely related sequences. CDR3 sequences were aligned to IMGT reference sequences to assign V, D and J gene segments. For a sequence to be retained, a match of at least six nucleotides to both a V gene segment and a J gene segment was required. Rearrangements were called productive when the CDR3 lacked stop codons and stayed in frame with V and J; all others were non-productive. Following IMGT convention, CDR3 was defined as the stretch from the second conserved V-encoded cysteine up to the conserved J-encoded phenylalanine. Sequences without an unambiguous match to a single V gene segment were excluded from the earlier analysis of several hundred of the donors. In an earlier analysis of some 590 of the donors, a V segment was called functional when productive rearrangements were above 56.7%, and segregating when the standard deviation between donors exceeded 5%. A statistical classification framework was built to diagnose cytomegalovirus status from the catalog of TCR beta chain sequences. In a later analysis, TCR nucleotide sequences were compared against IMGT/GENE-DB human TR gene sequences so that V and J genes could be assigned. The TCRdist pipeline was used in a later analysis to assign CDR3 sequences and most-parsimonious VDJ recombination scenarios. In a later analysis, each TCR beta chain was defined by its CDR3 amino acid sequence together with its V-gene family, and reads without a unique V-gene family were excluded. In a later analysis, a few hundred highly shared, low-generation-probability nucleotide sequences were removed to address suspected cross-contamination and a sequencing artifact. For each public chain, a later analysis derived a clonal expansion index from normalized ranks of inferred template counts within each repertoire. In a later analysis, generation probabilities were computed with a VDJ recombination model fitted to out-of-frame rearrangements, and the resulting probabilities were checked against IGoR. A later analysis scored TCR-TCR, TCR-HLA and TCR-CMV co-occurrence with hypergeometric tests, applying a repertoire-size bias correction to TCR pairs. In a later analysis, false discovery rates were estimated by permuting HLA or CMV assignments 20 times. In a later analysis, co-occurring TCRs were grouped using DBSCAN, with TCRdist sequence similarity added in when clustering inside HLA-allele-positive subsets. Repertoires with fewer than 30,000 or more than 120,000 public chains were left out of co-occurrence clustering, as were four to six repertoires with anomalous nucleotide sharing. Not all clones reach the TCRdb copy of this immuneACCESS table, which keeps in-frame sequences only. Checked studies attribute under half of the gap to unresolved V genes and leave the rest unexplained. V and J calls and clone size are those listed in that table; D and trimming were worked out from the DNA. The sample table records approximately 170,000 clones; around 72% of these occur just once. The ten largest clones represent about 1.3% of the sample.

CDR1 and CDR2, looked up from the germline V gene (reference sequence), are MNHEY and SMNVEV. From cysteine to phenylalanine, the CDR3 is 15 amino acids long. Only the CDR3 portion is preserved as DNA: 45 bases, with reading frame beginning at the first base. For this chain, trimming is 7 bases at the V end and 1 base at the J end, and the number of junction bases without a gene match is 7. The cohort was made up of approximately 700 healthy bone marrow donors. All cohort members were sampled while nominally healthy, although unrecorded immune exposures were likely present. The donor was CMV seronegative and belonged to the group of 380 or so seronegative cohort members. A peripheral blood sample was provided by each donor, and peripheral blood mononuclear cells were used for TCR beta sequencing. Genomic DNA was extracted from the blood cell samples with the Qiagen DNeasy Blood Extraction Kit.

The sequenced sample was PBMCs. Recombination joined TRBV27 with TRBJ2-1; TRBD1 lines up with 7 middle nucleotides. This clonotype was sampled from a man aged 50-59 years in good health and CMV-seronegative. The sequenced DNA: TGTGCCAGCACGGTTGAGGGGGCGTCCTACAATGAGCAGTTCTTC. Protein translation: CASTVEGASYNEQFF.